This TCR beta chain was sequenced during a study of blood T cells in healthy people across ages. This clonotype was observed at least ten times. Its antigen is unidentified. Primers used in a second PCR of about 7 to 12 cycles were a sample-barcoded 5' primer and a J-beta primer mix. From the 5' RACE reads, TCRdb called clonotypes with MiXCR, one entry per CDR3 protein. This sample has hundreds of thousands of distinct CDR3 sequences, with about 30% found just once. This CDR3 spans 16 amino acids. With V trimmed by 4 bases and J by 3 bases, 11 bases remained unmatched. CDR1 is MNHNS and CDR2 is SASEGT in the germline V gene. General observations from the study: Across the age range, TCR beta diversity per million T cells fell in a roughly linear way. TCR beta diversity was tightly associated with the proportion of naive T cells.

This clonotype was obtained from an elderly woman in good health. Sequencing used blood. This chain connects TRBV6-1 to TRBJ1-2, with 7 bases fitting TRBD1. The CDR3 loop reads CASSVDGKGAYYGYTF. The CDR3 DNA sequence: TGTGCCAGCAGTGTAGATGGAAAGGGGGCATACTATGGCTACACCTTC.